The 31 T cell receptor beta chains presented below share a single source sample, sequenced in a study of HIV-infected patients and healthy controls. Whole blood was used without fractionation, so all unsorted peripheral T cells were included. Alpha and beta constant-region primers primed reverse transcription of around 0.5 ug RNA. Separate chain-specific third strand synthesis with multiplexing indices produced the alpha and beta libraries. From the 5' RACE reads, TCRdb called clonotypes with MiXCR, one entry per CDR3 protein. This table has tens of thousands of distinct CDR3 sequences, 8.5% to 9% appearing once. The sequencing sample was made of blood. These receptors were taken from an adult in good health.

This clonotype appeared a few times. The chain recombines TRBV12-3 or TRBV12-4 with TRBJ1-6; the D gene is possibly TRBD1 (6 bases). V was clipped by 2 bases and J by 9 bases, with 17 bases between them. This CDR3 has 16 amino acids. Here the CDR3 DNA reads TGTGCCAGCAGTTTATTCCCTAGGACAGTTATTTCACCCCTCCACTTT. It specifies CASSLFPRTVISPLHF.

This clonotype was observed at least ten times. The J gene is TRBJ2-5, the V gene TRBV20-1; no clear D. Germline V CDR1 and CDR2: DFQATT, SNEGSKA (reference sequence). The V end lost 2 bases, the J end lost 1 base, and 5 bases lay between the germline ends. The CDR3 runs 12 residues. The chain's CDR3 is CSARKLQETQYF. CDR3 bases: TGCAGTGCTAGAAAGCTCCAAGAGACCCAGTACTTC.

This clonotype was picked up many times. The CDR3 reads CASRPGSAGGNQPQHF. CDR3 in DNA: TGTGCCAGCAGACCCGGGTCGGCCGGAGGCAATCAGCCCCAGCATTTT. The gene calls are TRBV6-5 and TRBJ1-5; D is unclear. The germline CDR1 and CDR2 sequences are MNHEY and SVGAGI. The length of the CDR3 is 16 residues. Trimming took off 6 bases at V and 2 bases at J, with 17 bases between the two ends.

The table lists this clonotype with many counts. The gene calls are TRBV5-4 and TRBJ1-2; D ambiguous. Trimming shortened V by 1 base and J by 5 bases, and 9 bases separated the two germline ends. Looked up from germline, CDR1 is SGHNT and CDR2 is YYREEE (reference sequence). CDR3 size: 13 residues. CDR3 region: CASSLSAEYGYTF. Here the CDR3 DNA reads TGTGCCAGCAGCTTGTCGGCAGAGTATGGCTACACCTTC.

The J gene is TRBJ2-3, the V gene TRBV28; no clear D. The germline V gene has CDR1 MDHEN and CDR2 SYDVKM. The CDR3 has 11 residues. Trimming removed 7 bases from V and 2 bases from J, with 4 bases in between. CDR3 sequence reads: CASTTTDTQYF. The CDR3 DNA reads TGTGCCAGCACGACCACAGATACGCAGTATTTT.

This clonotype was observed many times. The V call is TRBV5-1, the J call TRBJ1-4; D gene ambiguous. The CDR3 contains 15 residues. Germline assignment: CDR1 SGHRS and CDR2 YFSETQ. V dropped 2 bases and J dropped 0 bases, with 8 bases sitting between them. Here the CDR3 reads CASSFNTPTNEKLFF. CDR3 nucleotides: TGCGCCAGCAGCTTTAACACCCCAACTAATGAAAAACTGTTTTTT.

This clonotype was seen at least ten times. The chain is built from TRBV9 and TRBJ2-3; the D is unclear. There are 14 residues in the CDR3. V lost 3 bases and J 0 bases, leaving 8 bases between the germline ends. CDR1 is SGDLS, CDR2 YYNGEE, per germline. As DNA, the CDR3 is TGTGCCAGCAGCGCCGGACCAAGCACAGATACGCAGTATTTT. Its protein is CASSAGPSTDTQYF.

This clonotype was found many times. CDR3 region: CASSLGLARIAKNIQYF. The CDR3 region has the DNA TGTGCCAGCAGCTTGGGCCTAGCGAGGATAGCCAAAAACATTCAGTACTTC. This chain links TRBV7-9 with TRBJ2-4; TRBD2 might be the D (6 bases). Trimming removed 3 bases at V and 0 bases at J, with 15 bases between. This CDR3 spans 17 amino acids. Germline V gene lookup returns CDR1 SEHNR and CDR2 FQNEAQ (reference sequence).

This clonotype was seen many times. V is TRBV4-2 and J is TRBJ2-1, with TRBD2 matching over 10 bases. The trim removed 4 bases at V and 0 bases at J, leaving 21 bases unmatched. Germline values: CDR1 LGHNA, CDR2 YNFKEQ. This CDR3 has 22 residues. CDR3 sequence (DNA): TGTGCCAGCAGCCCCGCGAGCGGGGGGGCCAGGGTCGACTTGAGCTCCTACAATGAGCAGTTCTTC. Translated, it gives CASSPASGGARVDLSSYNEQFF.

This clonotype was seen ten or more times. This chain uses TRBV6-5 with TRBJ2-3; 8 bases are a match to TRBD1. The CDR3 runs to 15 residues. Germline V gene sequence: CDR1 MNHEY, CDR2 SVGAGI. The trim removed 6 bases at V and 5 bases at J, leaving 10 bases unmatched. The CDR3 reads CASSADGQGGDTQYF. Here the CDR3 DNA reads TGTGCCAGCAGCGCCGATGGACAGGGAGGAGATACGCAGTATTTT.

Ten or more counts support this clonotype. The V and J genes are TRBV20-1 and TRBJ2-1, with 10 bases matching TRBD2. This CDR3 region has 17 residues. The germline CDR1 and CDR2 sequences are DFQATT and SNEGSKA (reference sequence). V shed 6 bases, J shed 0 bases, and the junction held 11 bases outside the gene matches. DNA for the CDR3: TGCAGTGCCCCGAGGCCTAGCGGGGGTCGCTCCTACAATGAGCAGTTCTTC. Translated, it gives CSAPRPSGGRSYNEQFF.

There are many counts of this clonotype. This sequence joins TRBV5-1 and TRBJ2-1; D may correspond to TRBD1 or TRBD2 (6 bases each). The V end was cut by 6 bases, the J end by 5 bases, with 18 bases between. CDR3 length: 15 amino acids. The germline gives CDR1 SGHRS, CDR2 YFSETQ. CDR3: CASTWYGGRNNEQFF. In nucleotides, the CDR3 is TGCGCCAGCACTTGGTATGGGGGGCGGAACAATGAGCAGTTCTTC.

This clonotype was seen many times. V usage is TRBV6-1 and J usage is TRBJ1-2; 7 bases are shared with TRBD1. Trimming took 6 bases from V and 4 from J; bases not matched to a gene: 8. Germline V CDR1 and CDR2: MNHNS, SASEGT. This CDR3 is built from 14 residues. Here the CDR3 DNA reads TGTGCCAGCAGCCCACAGGGGTACGGCTATGGCTACACCTTC. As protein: CASSPQGYGYGYTF.

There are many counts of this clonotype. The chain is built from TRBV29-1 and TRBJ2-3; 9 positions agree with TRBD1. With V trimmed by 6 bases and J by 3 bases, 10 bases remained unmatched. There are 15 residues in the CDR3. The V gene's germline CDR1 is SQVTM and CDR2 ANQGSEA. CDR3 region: CSVRITGGRTDTQYF. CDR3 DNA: TGCAGCGTAAGAATAACAGGGGGCCGGACAGATACGCAGTATTTT.

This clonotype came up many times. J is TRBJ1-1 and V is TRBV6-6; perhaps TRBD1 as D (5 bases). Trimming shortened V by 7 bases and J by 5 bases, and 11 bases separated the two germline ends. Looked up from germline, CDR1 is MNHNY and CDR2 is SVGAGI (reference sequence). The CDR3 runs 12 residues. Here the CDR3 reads CASISGKTEAFF. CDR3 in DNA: TGTGCCAGCATATCAGGGAAGACTGAAGCTTTCTTT.

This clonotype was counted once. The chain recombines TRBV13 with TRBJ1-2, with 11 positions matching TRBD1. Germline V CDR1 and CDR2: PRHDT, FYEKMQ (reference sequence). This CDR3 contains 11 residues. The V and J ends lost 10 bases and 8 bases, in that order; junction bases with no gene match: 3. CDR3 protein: CATRTGGGYTF. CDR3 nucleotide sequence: TGTGCCACCAGGACAGGGGGCGGCTACACCTTC.

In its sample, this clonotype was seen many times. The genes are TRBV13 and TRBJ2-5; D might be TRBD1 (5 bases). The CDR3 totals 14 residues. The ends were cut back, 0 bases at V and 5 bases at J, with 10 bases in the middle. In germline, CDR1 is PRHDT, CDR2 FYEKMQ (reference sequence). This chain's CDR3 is CASSLGGAGETQYF. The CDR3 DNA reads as TGTGCCAGCAGCTTAGGAGGGGCCGGGGAGACCCAGTACTTC.

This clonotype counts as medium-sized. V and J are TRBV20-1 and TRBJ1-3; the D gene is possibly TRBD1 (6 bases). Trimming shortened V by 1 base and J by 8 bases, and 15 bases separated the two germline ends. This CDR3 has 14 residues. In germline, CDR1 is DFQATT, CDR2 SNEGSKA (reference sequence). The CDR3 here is CSARGSGGWDTIYF. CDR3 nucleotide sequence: TGCAGTGCTAGAGGGTCGGGGGGCTGGGACACCATATATTTT.

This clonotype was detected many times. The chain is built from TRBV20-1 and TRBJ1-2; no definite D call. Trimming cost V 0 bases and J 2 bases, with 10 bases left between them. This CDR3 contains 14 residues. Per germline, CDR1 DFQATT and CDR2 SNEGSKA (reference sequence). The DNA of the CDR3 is TGCAGTGCTAGAGAGAGGACGGAGAACTATGGCTACACCTTC. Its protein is CSARERTENYGYTF.

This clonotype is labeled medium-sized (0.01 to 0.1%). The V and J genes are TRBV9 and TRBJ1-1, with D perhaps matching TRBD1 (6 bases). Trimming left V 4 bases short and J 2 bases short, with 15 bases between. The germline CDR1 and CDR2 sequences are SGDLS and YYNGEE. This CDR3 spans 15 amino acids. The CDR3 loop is CASSPHGQSNTEAFF. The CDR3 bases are TGTGCCAGCAGCCCACACGGACAGTCAAACACTGAAGCTTTCTTT.

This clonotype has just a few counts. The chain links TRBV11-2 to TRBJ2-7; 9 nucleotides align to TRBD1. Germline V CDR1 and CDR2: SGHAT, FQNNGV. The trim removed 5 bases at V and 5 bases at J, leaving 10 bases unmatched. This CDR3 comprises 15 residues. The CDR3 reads CASSRGWDRVNEQYF. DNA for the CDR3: TGTGCCAGCAGCCGCGGCTGGGACAGGGTTAACGAGCAGTACTTC.

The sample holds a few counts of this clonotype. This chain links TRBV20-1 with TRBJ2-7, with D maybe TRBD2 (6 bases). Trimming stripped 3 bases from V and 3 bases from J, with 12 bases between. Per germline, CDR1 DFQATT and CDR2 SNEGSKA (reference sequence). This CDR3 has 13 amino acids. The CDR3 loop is CSASRGMDYEQYF. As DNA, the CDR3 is TGCAGTGCTAGCCGGGGGATGGACTACGAGCAGTACTTC.

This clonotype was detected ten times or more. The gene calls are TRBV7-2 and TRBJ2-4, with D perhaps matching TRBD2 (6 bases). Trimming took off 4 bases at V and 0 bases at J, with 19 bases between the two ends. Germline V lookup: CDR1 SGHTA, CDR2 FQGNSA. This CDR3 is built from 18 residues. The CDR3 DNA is TGTGCCAGCAGCTCCCGGGGGAGCGGAAATCTAGCCAAAAACATTCAGTACTTC. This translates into CASSSRGSGNLAKNIQYF.

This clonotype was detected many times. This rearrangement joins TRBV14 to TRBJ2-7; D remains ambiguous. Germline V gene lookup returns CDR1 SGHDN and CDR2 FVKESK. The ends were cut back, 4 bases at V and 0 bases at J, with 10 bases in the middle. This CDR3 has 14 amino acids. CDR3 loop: CASSPLGRSYEQYF. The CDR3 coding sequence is TGTGCCAGCAGCCCTTTAGGACGCTCCTACGAGCAGTACTTC.

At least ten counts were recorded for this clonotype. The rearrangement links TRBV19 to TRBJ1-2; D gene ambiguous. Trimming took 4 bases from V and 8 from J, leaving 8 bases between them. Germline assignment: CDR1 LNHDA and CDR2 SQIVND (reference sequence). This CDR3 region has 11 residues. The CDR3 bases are TGTGCCAGTAGTACCGGCGGCGGCTACACCTTC. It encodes CASSTGGGYTF.

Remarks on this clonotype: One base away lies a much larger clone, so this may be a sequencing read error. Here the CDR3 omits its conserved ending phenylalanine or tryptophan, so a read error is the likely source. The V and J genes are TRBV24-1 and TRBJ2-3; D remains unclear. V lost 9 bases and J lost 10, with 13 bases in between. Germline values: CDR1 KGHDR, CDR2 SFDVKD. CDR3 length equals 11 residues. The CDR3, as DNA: TGTGCCACCGGGTCCACGGCTCCGCAGTATTTA. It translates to CATGSTAPQYL.

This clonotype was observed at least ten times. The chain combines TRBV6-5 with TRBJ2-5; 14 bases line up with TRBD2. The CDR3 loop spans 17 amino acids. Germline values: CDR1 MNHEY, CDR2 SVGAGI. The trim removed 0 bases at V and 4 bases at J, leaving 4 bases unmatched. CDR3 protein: CASSYSRGLAGGETQYF. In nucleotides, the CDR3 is TGTGCCAGCAGTTACTCGAGAGGACTAGCGGGGGGAGAGACCCAGTACTTC.

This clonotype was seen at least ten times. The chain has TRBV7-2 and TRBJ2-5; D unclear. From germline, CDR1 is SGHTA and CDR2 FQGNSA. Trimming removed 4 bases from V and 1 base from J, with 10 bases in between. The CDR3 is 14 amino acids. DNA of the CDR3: TGTGCCAGCAGCTCAACCCCCACCCAAGAGACCCAGTACTTC. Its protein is CASSSTPTQETQYF. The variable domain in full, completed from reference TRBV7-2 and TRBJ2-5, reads GAGVSQSPSNKVTEKGKDVELRCDPISGHTALYWYRQSLGQGLEFLIYFQGNSAPDKSGLPSDRFSAERTGGSVSTLTIQRTQQEDSAVYLCASSSTPTQETQYFGPGTRLLVL.

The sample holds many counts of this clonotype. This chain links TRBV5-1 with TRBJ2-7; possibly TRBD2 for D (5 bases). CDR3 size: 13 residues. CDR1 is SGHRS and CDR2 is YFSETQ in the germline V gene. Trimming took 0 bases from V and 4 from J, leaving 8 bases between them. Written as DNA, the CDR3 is TGCGCCAGCAGCTTGGGAACGGGGTACGAGCAGTACTTC. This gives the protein CASSLGTGYEQYF.

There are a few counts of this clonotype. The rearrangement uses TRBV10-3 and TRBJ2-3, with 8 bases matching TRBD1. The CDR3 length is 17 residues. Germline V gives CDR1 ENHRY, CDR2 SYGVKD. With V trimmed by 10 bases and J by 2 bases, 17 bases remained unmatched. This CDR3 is CATLDAQGGPNTDTQYF. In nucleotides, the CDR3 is TGTGCCACCCTGGATGCACAGGGGGGTCCAAACACAGATACGCAGTATTTT.

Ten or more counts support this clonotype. CDR3 region: CAISPSISNYGYTF. The CDR3, as DNA: TGTGCCATCAGCCCCTCAATTTCTAACTATGGCTACACCTTC. The genes are TRBV10-3 and TRBJ1-2, with no clear D. V was trimmed by 6 bases and J by 0 bases, leaving 11 bases between them. The CDR3 contains 14 residues. The germline gives CDR1 ENHRY, CDR2 SYGVKD.